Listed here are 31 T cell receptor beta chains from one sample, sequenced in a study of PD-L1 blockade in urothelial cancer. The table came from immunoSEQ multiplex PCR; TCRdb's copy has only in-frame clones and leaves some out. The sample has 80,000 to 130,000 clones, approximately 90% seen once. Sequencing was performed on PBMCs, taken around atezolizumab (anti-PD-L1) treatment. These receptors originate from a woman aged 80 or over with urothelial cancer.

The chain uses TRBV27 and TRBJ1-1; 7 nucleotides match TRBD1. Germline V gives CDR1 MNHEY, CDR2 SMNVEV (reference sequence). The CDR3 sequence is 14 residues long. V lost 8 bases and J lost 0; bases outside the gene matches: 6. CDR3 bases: TGTGCCAGCTATAAGACAGGGATGAACACTGAAGCTTTCTTT. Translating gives CASYKTGMNTEAFF.

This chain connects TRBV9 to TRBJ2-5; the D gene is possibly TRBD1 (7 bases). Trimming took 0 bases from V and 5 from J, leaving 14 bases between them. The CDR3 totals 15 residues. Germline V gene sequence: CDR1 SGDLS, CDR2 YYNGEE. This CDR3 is CASSVGAGGKETQYF. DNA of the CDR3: TGTGCCAGCAGCGTAGGGGCAGGGGGGAAGGAGACCCAGTACTTC.

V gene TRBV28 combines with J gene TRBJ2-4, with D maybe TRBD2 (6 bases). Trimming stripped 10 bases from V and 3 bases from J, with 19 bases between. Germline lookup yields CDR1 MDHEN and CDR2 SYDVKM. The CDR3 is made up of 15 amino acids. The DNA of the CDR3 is TGTGCCACCCAACCCGGGGGTAGGGGCAAAAACATTCAGTACTTC. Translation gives CATQPGGRGKNIQYF.

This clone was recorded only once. The chain's CDR3 is CASSLRLAGDGSQETQYF. The CDR3 region has the DNA TGTGCCAGCAGTTTAAGACTAGCGGGAGACGGGTCCCAAGAGACCCAGTACTTC. This chain uses TRBV28 with TRBJ2-5, with 12 bases aligning to TRBD2. Trimming removed 2 bases from V and 1 base from J; junction bases left unmatched: 8. The CDR3 is 18 amino acids. Germline V gene data show CDR1 as MDHEN and CDR2 as SYDVKM.

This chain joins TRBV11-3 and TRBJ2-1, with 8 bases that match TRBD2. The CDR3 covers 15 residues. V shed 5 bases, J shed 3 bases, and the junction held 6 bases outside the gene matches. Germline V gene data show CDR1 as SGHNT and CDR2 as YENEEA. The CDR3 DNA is TGTGCCAGCAGCATTACTAGCGGCTACTACAATGAGCAGTTCTTC. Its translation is CASSITSGYYNEQFF. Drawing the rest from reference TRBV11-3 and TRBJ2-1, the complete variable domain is EAGVVQSPRYKIIEKKQPVAFWCNPISGHNTLYWYLQNLGQGPELLIRYENEEAVDDSQLPKDRFSAERLKGVDSTLKIQPAELGDSAVYLCASSITSGYYNEQFFGPGTRLTVL.

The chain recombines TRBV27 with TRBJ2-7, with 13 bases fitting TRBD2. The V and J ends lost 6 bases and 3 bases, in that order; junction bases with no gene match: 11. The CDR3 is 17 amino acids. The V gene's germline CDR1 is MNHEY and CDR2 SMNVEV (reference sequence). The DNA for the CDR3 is TGTGCCAGCAGCCATCGGACTAGCGGGAGTAATTACTACGAGCAGTACTTC. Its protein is CASSHRTSGSNYYEQYF.

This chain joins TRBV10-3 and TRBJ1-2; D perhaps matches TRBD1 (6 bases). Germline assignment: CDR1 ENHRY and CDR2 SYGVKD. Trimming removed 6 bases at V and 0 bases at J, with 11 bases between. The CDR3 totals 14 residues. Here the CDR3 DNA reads TGTGCCATCAGGGGGGACACAGCTAACTATGGCTACACCTTC. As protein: CAIRGDTANYGYTF.

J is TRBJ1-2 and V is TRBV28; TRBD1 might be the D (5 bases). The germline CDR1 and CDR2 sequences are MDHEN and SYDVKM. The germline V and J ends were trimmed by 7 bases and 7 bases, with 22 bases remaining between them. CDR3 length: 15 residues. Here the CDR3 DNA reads TGTGCCAGCATTACTACCCGGGGTGGAGGGGCTGGCTACACCTTC. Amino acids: CASITTRGGGAGYTF.

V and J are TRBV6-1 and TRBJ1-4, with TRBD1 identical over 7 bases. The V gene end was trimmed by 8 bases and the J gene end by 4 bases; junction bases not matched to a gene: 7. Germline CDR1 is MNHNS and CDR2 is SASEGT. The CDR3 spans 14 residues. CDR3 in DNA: TGTGCCAGCGGGACCTCAGGGGGTAATGAAAAACTGTTTTTT. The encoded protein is CASGTSGGNEKLFF.

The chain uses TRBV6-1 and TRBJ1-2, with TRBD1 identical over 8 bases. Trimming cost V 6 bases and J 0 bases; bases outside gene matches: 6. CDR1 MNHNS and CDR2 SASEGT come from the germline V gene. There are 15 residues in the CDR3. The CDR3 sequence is CASRLRTGSNYGYTF. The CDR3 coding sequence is TGTGCCAGCAGACTCCGGACAGGGTCTAACTATGGCTACACCTTC.

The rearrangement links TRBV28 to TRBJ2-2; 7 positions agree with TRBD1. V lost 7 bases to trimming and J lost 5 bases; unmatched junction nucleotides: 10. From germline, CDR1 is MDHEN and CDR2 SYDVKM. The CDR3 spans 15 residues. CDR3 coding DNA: TGTGCCAGCACCTCGGGGACAGCTGGGACCGGGGAGCTGTTTTTT. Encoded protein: CASTSGTAGTGELFF.

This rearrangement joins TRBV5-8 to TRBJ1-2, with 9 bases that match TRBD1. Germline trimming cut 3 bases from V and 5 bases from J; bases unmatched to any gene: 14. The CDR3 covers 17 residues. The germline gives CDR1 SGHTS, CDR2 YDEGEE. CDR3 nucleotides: TGTGCCAGCAGCTCAAGACCGGGACAGGGTGTTGGGTATGGCTACACCTTC. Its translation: CASSSRPGQGVGYGYTF.

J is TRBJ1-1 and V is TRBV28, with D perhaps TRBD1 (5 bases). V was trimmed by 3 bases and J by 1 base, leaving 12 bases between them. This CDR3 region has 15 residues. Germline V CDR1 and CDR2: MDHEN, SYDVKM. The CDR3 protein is CASSFRVPGNTEAFF. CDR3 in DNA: TGTGCCAGCAGTTTCAGGGTCCCTGGGAACACTGAAGCTTTCTTT.

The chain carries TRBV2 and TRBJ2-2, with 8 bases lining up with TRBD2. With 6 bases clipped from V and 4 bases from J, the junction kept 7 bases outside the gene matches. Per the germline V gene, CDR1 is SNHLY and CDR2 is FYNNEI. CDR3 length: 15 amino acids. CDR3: CASRLAGSGTGELFF. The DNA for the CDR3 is TGTGCCAGCAGATTAGCGGGATCGGGCACCGGGGAGCTGTTTTTT.

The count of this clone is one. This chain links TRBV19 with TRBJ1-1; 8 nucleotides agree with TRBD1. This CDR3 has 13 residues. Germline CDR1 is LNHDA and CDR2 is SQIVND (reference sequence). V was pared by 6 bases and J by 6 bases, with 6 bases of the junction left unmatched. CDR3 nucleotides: TGTGCCAGTAGACCTATACAGGGGGCTGAAGCTTTCTTT. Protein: CASRPIQGAEAFF.

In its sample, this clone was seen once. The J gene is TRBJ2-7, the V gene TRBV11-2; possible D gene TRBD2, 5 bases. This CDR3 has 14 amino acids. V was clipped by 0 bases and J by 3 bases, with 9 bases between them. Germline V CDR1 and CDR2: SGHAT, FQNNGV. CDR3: CASSLEFGNYEQYF. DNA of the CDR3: TGTGCCAGCAGCTTAGAGTTCGGGAACTACGAGCAGTACTTC.

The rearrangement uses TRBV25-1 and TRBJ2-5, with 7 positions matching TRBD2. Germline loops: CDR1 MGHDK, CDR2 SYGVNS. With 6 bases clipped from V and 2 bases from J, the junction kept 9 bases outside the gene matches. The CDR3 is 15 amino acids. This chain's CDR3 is CASRRGGGTQETQYF. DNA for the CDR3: TGTGCCAGCAGGCGGGGCGGGGGAACACAAGAGACCCAGTACTTC.

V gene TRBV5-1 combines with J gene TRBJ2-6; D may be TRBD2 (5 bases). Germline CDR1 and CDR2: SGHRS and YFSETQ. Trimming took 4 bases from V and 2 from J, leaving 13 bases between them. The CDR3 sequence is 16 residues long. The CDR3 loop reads CASSHSEGAGANVLTF. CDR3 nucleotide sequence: TGCGCCAGCAGCCATTCAGAGGGTGCTGGGGCCAACGTCCTGACTTTC.

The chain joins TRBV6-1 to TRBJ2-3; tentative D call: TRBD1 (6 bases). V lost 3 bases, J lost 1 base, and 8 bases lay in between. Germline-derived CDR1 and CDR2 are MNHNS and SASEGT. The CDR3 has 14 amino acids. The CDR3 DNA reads TGTGCCAGCAGTGACAGGGGAGGCACAGATACGCAGTATTTT. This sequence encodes CASSDRGGTDTQYF.

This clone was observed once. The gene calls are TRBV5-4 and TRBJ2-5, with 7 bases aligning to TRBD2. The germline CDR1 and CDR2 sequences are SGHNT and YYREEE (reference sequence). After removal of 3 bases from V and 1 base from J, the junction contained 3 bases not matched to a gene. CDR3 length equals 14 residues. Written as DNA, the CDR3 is TGTGCCAGCAGCTCCTCTAGCGGCCAAGAGACCCAGTACTTC. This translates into CASSSSSGQETQYF. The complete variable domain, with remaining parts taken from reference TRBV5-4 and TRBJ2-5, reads ETGVTQSPTHLIKTRGQQVTLRCSSQSGHNTVSWYQQALGQGPQFIFQYYREEENGRGNFPPRFSGLQFPNYSSELNVNALELDDSALYLCASSSSSGQETQYFGPGTRLLVL.

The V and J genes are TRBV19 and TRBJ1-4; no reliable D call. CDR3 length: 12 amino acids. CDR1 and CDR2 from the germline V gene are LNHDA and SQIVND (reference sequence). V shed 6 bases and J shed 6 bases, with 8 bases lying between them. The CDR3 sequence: CASRKRDEKLFF. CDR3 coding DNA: TGTGCCAGTAGAAAGAGGGATGAAAAACTGTTTTTT.

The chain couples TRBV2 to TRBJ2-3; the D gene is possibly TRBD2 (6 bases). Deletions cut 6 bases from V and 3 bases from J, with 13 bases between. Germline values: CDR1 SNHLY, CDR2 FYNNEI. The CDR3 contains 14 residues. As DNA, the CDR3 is TGTGCCAGCAGGGGGGGATCGGCTACAGATACGCAGTATTTT. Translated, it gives CASRGGSATDTQYF.

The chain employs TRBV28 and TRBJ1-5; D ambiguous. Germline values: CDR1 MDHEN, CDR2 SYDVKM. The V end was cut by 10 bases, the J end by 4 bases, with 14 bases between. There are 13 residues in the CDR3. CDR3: CATDGRGNQPQHF. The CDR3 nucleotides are TGTGCCACCGATGGTCGGGGAAATCAGCCCCAGCATTTT.

The DNA for the CDR3 is TGTGCCAGCAGTTTGGCAGGGGGCAATCACAATGAGCAGTTCTTC. This translates into CASSLAGGNHNEQFF. The J gene is TRBJ2-1, the V gene TRBV28, with 8 bases matching TRBD1. V lost 3 bases to trimming and J lost 5 bases; unmatched junction nucleotides: 6. This CDR3 comprises 15 residues. CDR1 is MDHEN and CDR2 is SYDVKM in the germline V gene. The variable domain in full, completed from reference TRBV28 and TRBJ2-1, reads DVKVTQSSRYLVKRTGEKVFLECVQDMDHENMFWYRQDPGLGLRLIYFSYDVKMKEKGDIPEGYSVSREKKERFSLILESASTNQTSMYLCASSLAGGNHNEQFFGPGTRLTVL.

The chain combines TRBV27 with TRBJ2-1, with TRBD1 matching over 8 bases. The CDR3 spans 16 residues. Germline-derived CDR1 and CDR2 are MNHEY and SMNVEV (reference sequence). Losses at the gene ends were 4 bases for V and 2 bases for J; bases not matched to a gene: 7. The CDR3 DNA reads TGTGCCAGCAGTTCCGGGACAGGAGCCCCCTACAATGAGCAGTTCTTC. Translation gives CASSSGTGAPYNEQFF.

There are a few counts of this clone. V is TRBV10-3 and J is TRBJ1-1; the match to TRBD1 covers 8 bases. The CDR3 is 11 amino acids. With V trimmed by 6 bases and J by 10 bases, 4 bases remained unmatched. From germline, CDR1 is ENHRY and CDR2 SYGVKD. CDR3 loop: CAIRVDRGAFF. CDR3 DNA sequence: TGTGCCATCAGGGTAGACAGGGGAGCTTTCTTT.

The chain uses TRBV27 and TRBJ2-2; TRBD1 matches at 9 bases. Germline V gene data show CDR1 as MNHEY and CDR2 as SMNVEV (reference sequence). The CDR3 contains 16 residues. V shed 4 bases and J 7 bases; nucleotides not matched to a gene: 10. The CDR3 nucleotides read TGTGCCAGCAGTTCTACAGGGGGCGCCTTTAACGGGGAGCTGTTTTTT. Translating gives CASSSTGGAFNGELFF.

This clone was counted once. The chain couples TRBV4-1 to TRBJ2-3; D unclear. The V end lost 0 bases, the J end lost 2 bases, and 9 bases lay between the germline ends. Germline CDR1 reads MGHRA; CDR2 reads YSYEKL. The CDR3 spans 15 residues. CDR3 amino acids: CASSQDYLSTDTQYF. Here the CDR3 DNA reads TGCGCCAGCAGCCAAGACTACCTTTCCACAGATACGCAGTATTTT.

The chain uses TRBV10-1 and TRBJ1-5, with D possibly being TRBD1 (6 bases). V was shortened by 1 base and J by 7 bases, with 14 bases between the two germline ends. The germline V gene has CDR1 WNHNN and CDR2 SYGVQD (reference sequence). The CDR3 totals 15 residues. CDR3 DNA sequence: TGCGCCAGCAGTGAGTTCGTAGGGGGATCGCAGCCCCAGCATTTT. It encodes CASSEFVGGSQPQHF.

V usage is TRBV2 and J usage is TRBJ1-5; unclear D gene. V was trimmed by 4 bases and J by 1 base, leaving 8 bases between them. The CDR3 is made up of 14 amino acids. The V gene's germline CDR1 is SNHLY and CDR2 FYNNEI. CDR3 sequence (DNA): TGTGCCAGCAGTGCTACGGGAAGCAATCAGCCCCAGCATTTT. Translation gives CASSATGSNQPQHF.

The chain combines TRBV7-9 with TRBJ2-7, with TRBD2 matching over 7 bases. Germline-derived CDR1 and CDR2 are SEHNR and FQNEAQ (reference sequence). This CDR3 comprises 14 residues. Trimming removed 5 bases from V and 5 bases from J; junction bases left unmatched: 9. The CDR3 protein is CASSKGLTQHEQYF. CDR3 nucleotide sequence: TGTGCCAGCAGCAAGGGACTAACCCAACACGAGCAGTACTTC.